This T cell receptor beta chain was profiled in a study of Graves' ophthalmopathy and Graves' hyperthyroidism. General observations from the study: Ophthalmopathy progression was predicted with 70.59% sensitivity and about 74% specificity.

Details on this clonotype: The target antigen is unknown.

Germline V gene data show CDR1 as SGHAT and CDR2 as FQNNGV. The CDR3 runs 18 residues. The V and J ends lost 4 bases and 3 bases, in that order; junction bases with no gene match: 13. Investigators amplified TCR beta CDR3 regions from RNA transcripts. The first-round RT-PCR employed HTBI primers together with the Qiagen OneStep RT-PCR kit. A multiplex PCR was then performed as the second round. Each CDR3 protein gets one entry after TCRdb re-called the multiplex PCR reads with MiXCR. This table has approximately 210,000 distinct CDR3 sequences, just under 30% appearing once. PBMCs originated in about 9.8 ml of fresh peripheral blood.

The chain joins TRBV11-2 to TRBJ2-3; TRBD2 matches at 10 bases. Source material: peripheral blood. This clonotype was obtained from a man aged 45 to 65 with Graves' ophthalmopathy. CDR3 loop: CASSSLQLAGELTDTQYF. CDR3 sequence (DNA): TGTGCCAGCAGCTCCCTTCAGCTAGCGGGAGAGTTGACAGATACGCAGTATTTT.